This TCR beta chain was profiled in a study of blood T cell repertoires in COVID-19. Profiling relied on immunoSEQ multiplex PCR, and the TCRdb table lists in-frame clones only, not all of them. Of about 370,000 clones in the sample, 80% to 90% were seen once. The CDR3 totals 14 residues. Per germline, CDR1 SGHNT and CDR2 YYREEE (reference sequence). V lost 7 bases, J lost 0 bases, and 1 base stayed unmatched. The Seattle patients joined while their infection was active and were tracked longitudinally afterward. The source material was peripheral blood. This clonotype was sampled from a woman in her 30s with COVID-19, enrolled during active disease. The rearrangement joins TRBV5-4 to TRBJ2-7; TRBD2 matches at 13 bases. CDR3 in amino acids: CASRLAGGSYEQYF. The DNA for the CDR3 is TGTGCCAGCCGACTAGCGGGGGGCTCCTACGAGCAGTACTTC.